These 31 T cell receptor beta chains were all obtained from the same sample, sequenced in a study of T-cell reconstitution after alpha-beta-depleted transplantation in children. Unique molecular identifiers were built into the TCRbeta library. TCRdb analysed the PCR reads with MiXCR anew, one entry per CDR3 protein. Here the sample spans over 450,000 distinct CDR3 sequences, 8% to 11% being singletons. Sample: PBMCs, taken before TCRalphabeta/CD19-depleted stem cell transplant. These receptors were taken from a child younger than 10 with inherited bone marrow failure, due to receive a stem cell transplant.

This chain connects TRBV5-4 to TRBJ2-3, with 11 bases lining up with TRBD2. Germline V gene lookup returns CDR1 SGHNT and CDR2 YYREEE (reference sequence). The length of the CDR3 is 16 residues. V lost 0 bases to trimming and J lost 7 bases; unmatched junction nucleotides: 7. The CDR3 DNA follows: TGTGCCAGCAGCTTGGCCGGAACTAGCGGGAGCAATACGCAGTATTTT. Protein sequence: CASSLAGTSGSNTQYF.

For this clonotype: At one end the junction does not follow the germline gene, possibly because of a read error. J is TRBJ2-7 and V is TRBV11-1; TRBD2 matches 11 bases. The CDR3 is made up of 14 amino acids. Germline V gene data show CDR1 as SGHAT and CDR2 as FQDESV (reference sequence). The CDR3 spells CASSRSGRAYKQYF. CDR3 in DNA: TGTGCCAGCAGCCGTAGCGGGAGGGCCTACAAGCAGTACTTC.

This clonotype was seen at least ten times. The rearrangement links TRBV4-3 to TRBJ1-4; D ambiguous. CDR1 LGHNA and CDR2 YSLEER come from the germline V gene. The CDR3 has 15 residues. V was cut by 1 base and J by 7 bases, with 13 bases left in between. The CDR3 spells CASSQGGAGPEKLFF. The CDR3 coding sequence is TGCGCCAGCAGCCAAGGGGGAGCGGGTCCTGAAAAACTGTTTTTT.

This sequence joins TRBV7-9 and TRBJ2-7; D perhaps matches TRBD2 (6 bases). This CDR3 comprises 14 residues. Between the trimmed V and J ends, which lost 1 base and 5 bases, there was a span of 12 bases. Germline CDR1 reads SEHNR; CDR2 reads FQNEAQ (reference sequence). CDR3 residues: CASSLVGGRNEQYF. CDR3 nucleotides: TGTGCCAGCAGCTTAGTGGGGGGTAGGAACGAGCAGTACTTC.

This clonotype was found many times. V gene TRBV25-1 combines with J gene TRBJ1-1; no definite D call. The CDR3 sequence is 13 residues long. The germline V gene encodes CDR1 MGHDK and CDR2 SYGVNS. V was pared by 1 base and J by 2 bases, with 5 bases between. Written as DNA, the CDR3 is TGTGCCAGCAGTGAATGGGGTAACACTGAAGCTTTCTTT. Its translation: CASSEWGNTEAFF.

This clonotype was seen only a few times. The V and J genes are TRBV6-1 and TRBJ2-1; perhaps TRBD1 as D (5 bases). The ends were cut back, 1 base at V and 0 bases at J, with 7 bases in the middle. Germline assignment: CDR1 MNHNS and CDR2 SASEGT. CDR3 length: 15 amino acids. CDR3 DNA sequence: TGTGCCAGCAGTGAAGGGACAACCTCCTACAATGAGCAGTTCTTC. Translating it yields CASSEGTTSYNEQFF.

This clonotype showed up many times. The genes are TRBV12-3 or TRBV12-4 and TRBJ2-3; D unresolved. Trimming took off 3 bases at V and 4 bases at J, with 2 bases between the two ends. This CDR3 is 11 amino acids long. The CDR3 spells CASSFSDTQYF. The CDR3 nucleotides read TGTGCCAGCAGTTTTTCAGATACGCAGTATTTT.

This clonotype has at least ten counts. The chain carries TRBV24-1 and TRBJ2-1, with TRBD2 identical over 7 bases. CDR1 KGHDR and CDR2 SFDVKD come from the germline V gene. The CDR3 is 19 residues long. The V segment lost 0 bases and the J segment 0 bases; nucleotides outside the gene matches: 10. This CDR3 reads CATSDLGGTSDISYNEQFF. Here the CDR3 DNA reads TGTGCCACCAGTGATTTGGGGGGAACTAGCGACATCTCCTACAATGAGCAGTTCTTC.

The sample holds many counts of this clonotype. V usage is TRBV5-6 and J usage is TRBJ1-5; a possible D gene is TRBD1 (6 bases). The germline gives CDR1 SGHDT, CDR2 YYEEEE. V lost 1 base and J 7 bases, leaving 12 bases between the germline ends. CDR3 length: 14 amino acids. CDR3 nucleotides: TGTGCCAGCAGCTTGTGGCAGGGGATCCAGCCCCAGCATTTT. Protein: CASSLWQGIQPQHF.

This clonotype was picked up many times. The chain combines TRBV6-2 or TRBV6-3 with TRBJ2-1; TRBD2 aligns across 13 bases. This CDR3 comprises 15 residues. The V and J ends lost 3 bases and 8 bases, in that order; junction bases with no gene match: 4. CDR1 and CDR2 (germline): MNHEY, SVGEGT. Here the CDR3 DNA reads TGTGCCAGCAGTTATTGGACTAGCGGGAGCGATGAGCAGTTCTTC. This codes for CASSYWTSGSDEQFF.

The table lists this clonotype with many counts. The gene calls are TRBV12-3 or TRBV12-4 and TRBJ2-4, with 7 bases fitting TRBD2. With 5 bases clipped from V and 5 bases from J, the junction kept 15 bases outside the gene matches. CDR3 length equals 17 residues. CDR3 coding DNA: TGTGCCAGCAGTGATGCCCCTGGCGGGAGTATCGAAAACATTCAGTACTTC. Protein: CASSDAPGGSIENIQYF.

This clonotype appeared a few times. The V call is TRBV11-1, the J call TRBJ2-7, with 9 positions matching TRBD2. Trimming removed 2 bases from V and 4 bases from J; junction bases left unmatched: 15. The germline CDR1 and CDR2 sequences are SGHAT and FQDESV (reference sequence). The CDR3 is made up of 18 amino acids. CDR3 in amino acids: CASSLTPTSGNPGYEQYF. The CDR3 DNA sequence: TGTGCCAGCAGCTTAACCCCGACTAGCGGAAACCCAGGGTACGAGCAGTACTTC.

This clonotype was counted ten times or more. The chain couples TRBV12-3 or TRBV12-4 to TRBJ2-1; TRBD2 matches at 11 bases. V shed 2 bases, J shed 3 bases, and the junction held 6 bases outside the gene matches. CDR3 length: 17 amino acids. The chain's CDR3 is CASSLYGTSGLYNEQFF. CDR3 in DNA: TGTGCCAGCAGTTTATATGGGACTAGCGGCCTCTACAATGAGCAGTTCTTC.

This clonotype was recorded many times. The V and J genes are TRBV24-1 and TRBJ2-7; TRBD2 agrees at 7 bases. CDR3 length: 12 residues. The J segment lost 3 bases and the V segment lost 10 bases, leaving 5 bases of the junction unmatched. Germline-derived CDR1 and CDR2 are KGHDR and SFDVKD. As DNA, the CDR3 is TGTGCCACGGCGGGGGAAGGCTACGAGCAGTACTTC. Protein: CATAGEGYEQYF.

This clonotype appeared many times. The genes are TRBV7-2 and TRBJ2-2; D gene ambiguous. Trimming stripped 1 base from V and 3 bases from J, with 15 bases between. CDR3 length: 17 residues. Germline-derived CDR1 and CDR2 are SGHTA and FQGNSA. The CDR3 region is CASSLVWSNSHTGELFF. The CDR3 coding sequence is TGTGCCAGCAGCTTAGTGTGGTCGAACTCTCACACCGGGGAGCTGTTTTTT.

The table lists this clonotype with a few counts. The CDR3 sequence is CASSLLAGEWGTDTQYF. The CDR3 DNA is TGTGCCAGCAGTTTACTAGCGGGGGAATGGGGCACAGATACGCAGTATTTT. This rearrangement joins TRBV28 to TRBJ2-3, with 10 positions matching TRBD2. Trimming at V came to 2 bases and at J to 1 base, leaving 6 bases not matched to a gene. The CDR3 is 17 residues long. Germline values: CDR1 MDHEN, CDR2 SYDVKM.

This clonotype was picked up many times. This sequence joins TRBV20-1 and TRBJ2-5; maybe TRBD2 (6 bases). The CDR3 runs 16 residues. Between the trimmed V and J ends, which lost 3 bases and 1 base, there was a span of 18 bases. The germline V gene has CDR1 DFQATT and CDR2 SNEGSKA (reference sequence). Written as DNA, the CDR3 is TGCAGTGCTAGTCTTATGAGTTTGGGGGGCCAAGAGACCCAGTACTTC. This gives the protein CSASLMSLGGQETQYF.

This clonotype occurred many times. The V and J genes are TRBV6-2 or TRBV6-3 and TRBJ2-3, with D perhaps being TRBD1 or TRBD2 (5 bases each). Trimming took 2 bases from V and 3 from J, leaving 15 bases between them. Germline V gene sequence: CDR1 MNHEY, CDR2 SVGEGT. CDR3 length: 16 residues. This CDR3 is CASSYRGPGSTDTQYF. DNA for the CDR3: TGTGCCAGCAGTTACCGCGGGCCAGGGAGTACAGATACGCAGTATTTT.

This clonotype was detected only a few times. The chain is built from TRBV28 and TRBJ2-7; tentatively, D is TRBD1 (6 bases). Germline V gene data show CDR1 as MDHEN and CDR2 as SYDVKM. There are 14 residues in the CDR3. The V end lost 3 bases, the J end lost 5 bases, and 14 bases lay between the germline ends. CDR3 sequence: CASSFAQGSDEQYF. DNA for the CDR3: TGTGCCAGCAGTTTTGCACAGGGAAGCGACGAGCAGTACTTC.

This clonotype occurred many times. The gene calls are TRBV5-6 and TRBJ1-5, with TRBD1 identical over 12 bases. V shed 0 bases and J 6 bases; nucleotides not matched to a gene: 1. CDR1 SGHDT and CDR2 YYEEEE come from the germline V gene. This CDR3 region has 15 residues. CDR3 region: CASSLEGQGAQPQHF. In DNA, the CDR3 is TGTGCCAGCAGCTTGGAGGGACAGGGGGCTCAGCCCCAGCATTTT.

This clonotype was found many times. An end of the junction does not agree with germline; a read error may underlie this. The chain combines TRBV4-3 with TRBJ2-1; tentatively, D is TRBD2 (5 bases). This CDR3 has 17 residues. Germline-derived CDR1 and CDR2 are LGHNA and YSLEER. CDR3 in amino acids: CAISQEETTSSYNEQFF. CDR3 DNA sequence: TGCGCCATCAGCCAAGAAGAGACTACCAGCTCCTACAATGAGCAGTTCTTC.

The chain joins TRBV12-3 or TRBV12-4 to TRBJ1-3, with D possibly TRBD1 on 5 matching bases. V was trimmed by 7 bases and J by 8 bases, leaving 18 bases between them. The CDR3 spans 14 residues. The DNA of the CDR3 is TGTGCCAGCAACTCGGGACTTTTTATGGACACCATATATTTT. Translating gives CASNSGLFMDTIYF.

Regarding this clonotype: This may be a read error: a much more frequent sequence differs by one nucleotide. V is TRBV29-1 and J is TRBJ1-1, with D possibly TRBD1 on 5 matching bases. CDR3 length equals 13 residues. Germline V CDR1 and CDR2: SQVTM, ANQGSEA. Trimming removed 3 bases at V and 1 base at J, with 9 bases between. CDR3 coding DNA: TGCAGCGTTGAGCGGGGCCCGAACACTGAAGCTTTCTTT. This translates into CSVERGPNTEAFF.

The chain uses TRBV20-1 and TRBJ2-2; tentative D call: TRBD2 (5 bases). Germline values: CDR1 DFQATT, CDR2 SNEGSKA (reference sequence). Trimming took 3 bases from V and 4 from J, leaving 12 bases between them. This CDR3 spans 14 amino acids. The CDR3 region has the DNA TGCAGTGCTAGTCGGGATTTGGGCACCGGGGAGCTGTTTTTT. This translates into CSASRDLGTGELFF.

This clonotype was observed many times. V gene TRBV4-2 combines with J gene TRBJ2-5; no clear D gene. Germline CDR1 is LGHNA and CDR2 is YNFKEQ. Trimming removed 2 bases at V and 2 bases at J, with 0 bases between. The CDR3 contains 11 residues. The CDR3 DNA sequence: TGTGCCAGCAGCCAACAAGAGACCCAGTACTTC. Residues: CASSQQETQYF.

This clonotype occurred a few times. The V and J genes are TRBV7-2 and TRBJ1-3; TRBD1 matches 7 bases. Trimming removed 6 bases from V and 0 bases from J; junction bases left unmatched: 5. CDR1 and CDR2 from the germline V gene are SGHTA and FQGNSA. This CDR3 region has 15 residues. CDR3 loop: CASSTGVRSGNTIYF. In DNA form, the CDR3 reads TGTGCCAGCAGTACAGGGGTCCGCTCTGGAAACACCATATATTTT.

This clonotype has ten or more counts. V usage is TRBV10-2 and J usage is TRBJ2-7; the match to TRBD1 covers 7 bases. The CDR3 spans 13 residues. Germline V gene data show CDR1 as WSHSY and CDR2 as SAAADI. The V and J ends lost 7 bases and 4 bases, in that order; junction bases with no gene match: 7. This CDR3 is CASTNDRVYEQYF. The CDR3 DNA reads as TGCGCCAGCACCAACGACAGGGTTTACGAGCAGTACTTC.

This clonotype appeared a few times. The chain uses TRBV12-3 or TRBV12-4 and TRBJ2-6, with TRBD1 as a possible D gene (5 bases). V was shortened by 4 bases and J by 2 bases, with 21 bases between the two germline ends. The CDR3 consists of 19 residues. CDR3 coding DNA: TGTGCCAGCAGTTGGGGCATGGCAGGGTACGTGGCTGGGGCCAACGTCCTGACTTTC. Translating gives CASSWGMAGYVAGANVLTF.

This clonotype was recorded many times. The rearrangement links TRBV29-1 to TRBJ2-1; possible D gene TRBD1, 5 bases. Germline V gene sequence: CDR1 SQVTM, CDR2 ANQGSEA. The CDR3 contains 12 residues. V was cut by 7 bases and J by 5 bases, with 12 bases left in between. Here the CDR3 reads CSGRVADNEQFF. For the CDR3, the DNA is TGCAGCGGCAGGGTAGCCGACAATGAGCAGTTCTTC.

There are many counts of this clonotype. The V and J genes are TRBV27 and TRBJ2-7, with 7 nucleotides matching TRBD1. Per germline, CDR1 MNHEY and CDR2 SMNVEV (reference sequence). Losses at the gene ends were 6 bases for V and 7 bases for J; bases not matched to a gene: 12. The CDR3 is 14 residues long. The CDR3 loop is CASSRTGLLLEQYF. CDR3 sequence (DNA): TGTGCCAGCAGCAGGACAGGCCTTCTACTAGAGCAGTACTTC.

The genes are TRBV29-1 and TRBJ2-7, with D hard to call. CDR3 length equals 13 residues. V was cut by 5 bases and J by 4 bases, with 15 bases left in between. CDR1 and CDR2 from the germline V gene are SQVTM and ANQGSEA. CDR3 loop: CSVFGGSLYEQYF. DNA of the CDR3: TGCAGCGTTTTCGGTGGGTCGCTGTACGAGCAGTACTTC.